This TCR beta chain was sequenced in a study of blood T cell repertoires in COVID-19. Study context: From the United States, Italy and Spain came samples of acute and convalescent COVID-19. Sample material is recorded as cDNA or gDNA derived from T cells, B-cell-depleted T cells, or PBMCs.

Original processing notes: Amplification of reference gene primers was used by the study to estimate nucleated cell counts. Sequenced by immunoSEQ multiplex PCR; TCRdb stores in-frame clones only, minus some. V, J and clone size were drawn from that table, and D and trimming were deduced from the DNA. The data show 150,000 to 200,000 clones, with about 93% seen just once and roughly 5% held by the top ten. This CDR3 has 13 residues. From germline, CDR1 is MDHEN and CDR2 SYDVKM. V shed 5 bases and J shed 1 base, with 8 bases lying between them. This sequence was found in a woman between 50 and 59 years old with acute or convalescent COVID-19. Sequencing was done on a sample of peripheral blood. The chain is built from TRBV28 and TRBJ1-1; D uncertain. The CDR3 nucleotides are TGTGCCAGCAGTATTTCGCGGAACACTGAAGCTTTCTTT. Translation gives CASSISRNTEAFF.